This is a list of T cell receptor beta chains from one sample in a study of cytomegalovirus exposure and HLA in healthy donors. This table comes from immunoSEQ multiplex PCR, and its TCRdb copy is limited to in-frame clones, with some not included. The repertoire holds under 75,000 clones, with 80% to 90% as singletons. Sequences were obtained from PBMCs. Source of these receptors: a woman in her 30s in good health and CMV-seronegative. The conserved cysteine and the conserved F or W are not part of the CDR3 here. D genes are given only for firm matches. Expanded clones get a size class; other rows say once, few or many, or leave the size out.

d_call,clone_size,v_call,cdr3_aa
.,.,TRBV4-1,ASSRTGNSGTSTDTQY
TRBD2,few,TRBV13,AVGELAGVEQF
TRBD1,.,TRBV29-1,SAHGPGTAPNTEAF
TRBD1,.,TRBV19,ASSIDQRQGKDYGYT
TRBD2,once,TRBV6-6,ASSYGGRVY
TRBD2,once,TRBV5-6,ASSLVPSGRNEQF
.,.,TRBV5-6,ASSLGQGRNQPQH
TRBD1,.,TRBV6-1,ATSGTGTYGYT
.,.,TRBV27,ASSLSVQETRNIQY
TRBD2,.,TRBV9,ASSVVAGDSYNEQF
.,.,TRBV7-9,ASSLGSGNTEAF
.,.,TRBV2,ASRKDSPLANYEQY
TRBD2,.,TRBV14,ASSLAGGPDTQY
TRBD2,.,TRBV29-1,SAAWSGSYEQY